The clone carrying this T cell receptor (beta chain) was observed a single time. Its antigen is not known. Measured with immunoSEQ multiplex PCR; TCRdb has only the in-frame clones, and not every one. The sample shows about 88,000 clones, less than 95% of them seen only once. The data were taken from a study of graft-versus-host responses after intestinal transplantation. Study-wide context: Multivisceral, liver-intestinal, or isolated intestinal transplants were given to recipients. Anti-thymocyte globulin induction was given to all recipients, followed by tacrolimus and steroids for roughly three years.

The CDR3 runs 17 residues. V shed 3 bases and J 0 bases; nucleotides not matched to a gene: 7. Germline lookup yields CDR1 MDHEN and CDR2 SYDVKM. Findings and caveats of the study: There were GvH clones found in recipient marrow, and some of them appeared first in ileum or blood.

The sequenced sample was unstimulated CD4+ T cells sorted from spleen or lymph node cells, obtained before transplant. The TCR was taken from a human donor who was the organ donor for an intestinal transplant. The chain carries TRBV28 and TRBJ1-5; 8 nucleotides align to TRBD1. The CDR3 nucleotides are TGTGCCAGCAGTTTTGAGACAGGGGACTATAGCAATCAGCCCCAGCATTTT. It codes for CASSFETGDYSNQPQHF.